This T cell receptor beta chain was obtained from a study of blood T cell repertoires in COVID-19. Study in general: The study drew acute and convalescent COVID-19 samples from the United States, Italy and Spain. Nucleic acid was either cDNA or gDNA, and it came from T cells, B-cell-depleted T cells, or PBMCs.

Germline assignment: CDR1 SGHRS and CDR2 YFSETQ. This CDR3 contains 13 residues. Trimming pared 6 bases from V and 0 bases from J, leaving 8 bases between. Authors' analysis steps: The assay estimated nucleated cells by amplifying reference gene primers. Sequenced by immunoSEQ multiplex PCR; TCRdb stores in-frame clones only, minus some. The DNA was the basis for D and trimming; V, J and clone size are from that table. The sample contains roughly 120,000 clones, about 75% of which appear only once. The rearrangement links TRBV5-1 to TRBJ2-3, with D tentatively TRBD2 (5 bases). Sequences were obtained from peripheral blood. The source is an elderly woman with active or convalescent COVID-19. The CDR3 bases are TGCGCCAGCACCTCGGGGAGCACAGATACGCAGTATTTT. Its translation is CASTSGSTDTQYF.